The entry that follows covers one T cell receptor beta chain sequence. Method: immunoSEQ multiplex PCR; TCRdb's copy keeps in-frame clones and lacks some. The sample holds some 40,000 clones, about 86% seen once. The sample belongs to a study of STAT5B mutations in CD4+ large granular lymphocyte leukemia. This TCR derives from a human donor in good health. The sequenced sample was CD4+ T cells from blood buffy coats.

The CDR3 DNA sequence: TGCGCCAGCAGCCAAGCCAGGGGGCCAGACTATGGCTACACCTTC. It encodes CASSQARGPDYGYTF. The chain links TRBV4-3 to TRBJ1-2; 8 bases align to TRBD1. This CDR3 comprises 15 residues. The J segment lost 3 bases and the V segment lost 1 base, leaving 4 bases of the junction unmatched. CDR1 is LGHNA, CDR2 YSLEER, per germline.